These 19 T cell receptor beta chains were sequenced from one sample in a study of shared clonotypes between healthy human individuals. Profiled with immunoSEQ multiplex PCR; TCRdb holds only in-frame clones, not every one. The sample contains roughly 850,000 clones, 96% of which appear only once. As defined, naive CD8 cells were CD45RO-negative and positively selected for CCR7, with terminally differentiated effector memory CD45RA+ cells excluded. Sequenced material: naive CD8+ T cells sorted from blood. The receptors stem from a young man in good health.

This rearrangement joins TRBV5-1 to TRBJ2-1; TRBD2 aligns across 7 bases. The CDR3 is 16 residues long. Germline V CDR1 and CDR2: SGHRS, YFSETQ. The J segment lost 0 bases and the V segment lost 0 bases, leaving 3 bases of the junction unmatched. In DNA form, the CDR3 reads TGCGCCAGCAGCTTGGTCGGGACTAACTCCTACAATGAGCAGTTCTTC. Translation gives CASSLVGTNSYNEQFF.

This sequence joins TRBV27 and TRBJ2-7; 8 nucleotides line up with TRBD2. The CDR3 is 13 amino acids. J was trimmed by 3 bases and V by 8 bases; bases with no gene match: 6. Germline V gives CDR1 MNHEY, CDR2 SMNVEV (reference sequence). The CDR3 reads CASHRGGYYEQYF. CDR3 DNA: TGTGCCAGCCACCGGGGGGGTTACTACGAGCAGTACTTC.

The sample holds one count of this clone. V usage is TRBV6-6 and J usage is TRBJ2-3; D is undetermined. Trimming left V 9 bases short and J 1 base short, with 2 bases between. Germline lookup yields CDR1 MNHNY and CDR2 SVGAGI (reference sequence). This CDR3 spans 10 amino acids. The CDR3 nucleotides are TGTGCCAGGCGCACAGATACGCAGTATTTT. Residues: CARRTDTQYF.

This clone was recorded only once. V is TRBV2 and J is TRBJ2-7, with D hard to call. V was shortened by 5 bases and J by 1 base, with 18 bases between the two germline ends. CDR1 is SNHLY, CDR2 FYNNEI, per germline. This CDR3 is built from 16 residues. CDR3 amino acids: CASSRPRDSSSYEQYF. For the CDR3, the DNA is TGTGCCAGCAGTCGCCCAAGAGATTCATCATCCTACGAGCAGTACTTC. The full variable domain, with the rest looked up from reference TRBV2 and TRBJ2-7, is EPEVTQTPSHQVTQMGQEVILRCVPISNHLYFYWYRQILGQKVEFLVSFYNNEISEKSEIFDDQFSVERPDGSNFTLKIRSTKLEDSAMYFCASSRPRDSSSYEQYFGPGTRLTVT.

This chain links TRBV9 with TRBJ2-7; perhaps TRBD1 as D (7 bases). The CDR3 length is 15 residues. The germline CDR1 and CDR2 sequences are SGDLS and YYNGEE. V was clipped by 4 bases and J by 5 bases, with 19 bases between them. The CDR3 nucleotides read TGTGCCAGCAGCCAGGGGGACTTAGCCAGCGACGAGCAGTACTTC. Translated, it gives CASSQGDLASDEQYF.

The table lists this clone with a count of one. Other DNA sequences within the sample encode an identical CDR3. The chain joins TRBV9 to TRBJ1-2; D ambiguous. The length of the CDR3 is 12 residues. Trimming shortened V by 3 bases and J by 5 bases, and 8 bases separated the two germline ends. Germline CDR1 reads SGDLS; CDR2 reads YYNGEE. The CDR3 bases are TGTGCCAGCAGCGATCGGGCATATGGCTACACCTTC. Residues: CASSDRAYGYTF. Drawing the rest from reference TRBV9 and TRBJ1-2, the complete variable domain is DSGVTQTPKHLITATGQRVTLRCSPRSGDLSVYWYQQSLDQGLQFLIQYYNGEERAKGNILERFSAQQFPDLHSELNLSSLELGDSALYFCASSDRAYGYTFGSGTRLTVV.

This clone has only one observation. The rearrangement links TRBV28 to TRBJ2-1; no definite D call. The germline CDR1 and CDR2 sequences are MDHEN and SYDVKM. The CDR3 is 14 amino acids. V was cut by 4 bases and J by 6 bases, with 13 bases left in between. The CDR3 sequence: CASSWVSSVNEQFF. CDR3 nucleotide sequence: TGTGCCAGCAGTTGGGTCTCGTCCGTCAATGAGCAGTTCTTC.

The V gene is TRBV14, the J gene TRBJ2-5; 9 bases match TRBD1. V gave up 2 bases and J gave up 2 bases; unmatched junction bases: 3. Germline values: CDR1 SGHDN, CDR2 FVKESK. The CDR3 consists of 15 residues. The CDR3 protein is CASSQSGTGQETQYF. The CDR3, as DNA: TGTGCCAGCAGCCAATCCGGGACAGGGCAAGAGACCCAGTACTTC.

The chain combines TRBV7-8 with TRBJ2-1, with D possibly TRBD1 on 8 matching bases. The CDR3 contains 17 residues. CDR1 is SGHVS and CDR2 is FQNEAQ in the germline V gene. V was shortened by 1 base and J by 2 bases, with 15 bases between the two germline ends. The CDR3 reads CASSLENRGGAYNEQFF. CDR3 DNA sequence: TGTGCCAGCAGCTTAGAAAACAGGGGGGGAGCCTACAATGAGCAGTTCTTC. Full variable domain (rest looked up from reference TRBV7-8 and TRBJ2-1): GAGVSQSPRYKVAKRGQDVALRCDPISGHVSLFWYQQALGQGPEFLTYFQNEAQLDKSGLPSDRFFAERPEGSVSTLKIQRTQQEDSAVYLCASSLENRGGAYNEQFFGPGTRLTVL.

The chain joins TRBV4-3 to TRBJ2-2; the match to TRBD2 covers 9 bases. This CDR3 contains 16 residues. The junction had 8 bases not matched to a gene; V was cut back by 0 bases and J by 9 bases. CDR1 is LGHNA and CDR2 is YSLEER in the germline V gene. CDR3 loop: CASSQEDQAGGRELFF. The CDR3 coding sequence is TGCGCCAGCAGCCAAGAGGATCAAGCGGGAGGCAGGGAGCTGTTTTTT.

Here the CDR3 reads CASSFMWEGSGFKQFF. CDR3 in DNA: TGTGCCAGCAGCTTCATGTGGGAGGGGAGCGGATTTAAGCAGTTCTTC. The chain is built from TRBV7-9 and TRBJ2-1; 7 bases map to TRBD2. V dropped 3 bases and J dropped 11; count of bases not matched to a gene: 16. The CDR3 loop spans 16 amino acids. Germline V CDR1 and CDR2: SEHNR, FQNEAQ (reference sequence).

The V gene is TRBV6-5, the J gene TRBJ2-5; the D is unclear. CDR3 length: 10 amino acids. In germline, CDR1 is MNHEY, CDR2 SVGAGI. Trimming removed 5 bases from V and 2 bases from J, with 0 bases in between. The DNA of the CDR3 is TGTGCCAGCAGTCAAGAGACCCAGTACTTC. It is translated as CASSQETQYF.

The chain is built from TRBV15 and TRBJ1-5; D might be TRBD1 (5 bases). V was clipped by 2 bases and J by 5 bases, with 13 bases between them. Germline CDR1 is LNHNV and CDR2 is YYDKDF (reference sequence). The CDR3 extends over 15 amino acids. Here the CDR3 reads CATSRKAGGDQPQHF. For the CDR3, the DNA is TGTGCCACCAGCAGAAAGGCGGGGGGGGATCAGCCCCAGCATTTT.

This chain connects TRBV6-5 to TRBJ2-1; 12 nucleotides match TRBD1. Germline CDR1 is MNHEY and CDR2 is SVGAGI. The CDR3 is 15 residues long. Losses at the gene ends were 5 bases for V and 8 bases for J; bases not matched to a gene: 7. Here the CDR3 reads CASSGVGTGGDEQFF. As DNA, the CDR3 is TGTGCCAGCAGTGGGGTGGGGACAGGGGGCGATGAGCAGTTCTTC.

Concerning this clone: Other DNA sequences in this specimen translate into the identical CDR3. This chain joins TRBV11-2 and TRBJ2-1; no reliable D call. The CDR3 extends over 11 amino acids. Looked up from germline, CDR1 is SGHAT and CDR2 is FQNNGV. V was cut by 5 bases and J by 7 bases, with 6 bases left in between. The CDR3 region is CASSLQNEQFF. CDR3 bases: TGTGCCAGCAGCCTCCAGAATGAGCAGTTCTTC.

This sequence joins TRBV27 and TRBJ2-5; D is perhaps TRBD1 or TRBD2 (5 bases each). CDR3 length equals 15 residues. Trimming shortened V by 3 bases and J by 4 bases, and 15 bases separated the two germline ends. Germline V gives CDR1 MNHEY, CDR2 SMNVEV (reference sequence). The CDR3, as DNA: TGTGCCAGCAGTTTGGGGACGGGTGTTTCAGAGACCCAGTACTTC. Protein: CASSLGTGVSETQYF.

The chain is built from TRBV11-2 and TRBJ2-1; maybe TRBD1 (6 bases). The CDR3 has 16 amino acids. V was shortened by 0 bases and J by 2 bases, with 11 bases between the two germline ends. Germline lookup yields CDR1 SGHAT and CDR2 FQNNGV. The CDR3 DNA reads TGTGCCAGCAGCTTAGATAGGGGGTCGCCCTACAATGAGCAGTTCTTC. It translates to CASSLDRGSPYNEQFF. Supplemented by reference TRBV11-2 and TRBJ2-1, the full variable domain reads EAGVAQSPRYKIIEKRQSVAFWCNPISGHATLYWYQQILGQGPKLLIQFQNNGVVDDSQLPKDRFSAERLKGVDSTLKIQPAKLEDSAVYLCASSLDRGSPYNEQFFGPGTRLTVL.

A few counts support this clone. This chain connects TRBV2 to TRBJ2-7; the D is unclear. Looked up from germline, CDR1 is SNHLY and CDR2 is FYNNEI. V lost 2 bases and J 0 bases, leaving 5 bases between the germline ends. The CDR3 runs to 13 residues. CDR3 protein: CASSEPSSYEQYF. The CDR3 coding sequence is TGTGCCAGCAGTGAACCAAGCTCCTACGAGCAGTACTTC. The full variable domain, rest sourced from reference TRBV2 and TRBJ2-7, is EPEVTQTPSHQVTQMGQEVILRCVPISNHLYFYWYRQILGQKVEFLVSFYNNEISEKSEIFDDQFSVERPDGSNFTLKIRSTKLEDSAMYFCASSEPSSYEQYFGPGTRLTVT.

The rearrangement links TRBV27 to TRBJ1-1; TRBD1 is a possible D gene (5 bases). This CDR3 is 15 amino acids long. The germline gives CDR1 MNHEY, CDR2 SMNVEV (reference sequence). V was shortened by 6 bases and J by 2 bases, with 16 bases between the two germline ends. The CDR3 sequence: CASRTTLGVNTEAFF. The DNA of the CDR3 is TGTGCCAGCAGGACTACCTTAGGGGTAAACACTGAAGCTTTCTTT.